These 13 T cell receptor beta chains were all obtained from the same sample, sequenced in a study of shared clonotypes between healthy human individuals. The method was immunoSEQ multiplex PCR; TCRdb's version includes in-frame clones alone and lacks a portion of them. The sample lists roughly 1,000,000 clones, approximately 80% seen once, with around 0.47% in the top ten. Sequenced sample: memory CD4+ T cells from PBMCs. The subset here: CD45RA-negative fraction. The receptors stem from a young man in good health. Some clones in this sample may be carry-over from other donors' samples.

CDR3 DNA sequence: TGTGCCAGCAGAGCTTATCCTGAGCAGTTCTTC. Amino acid sequence: CASRAYPEQFF. The chain employs TRBV28 and TRBJ2-1; D gene uncertain. V dropped 6 bases and J dropped 9 bases, with 9 bases sitting between them. The CDR3 totals 11 residues. Germline assignment: CDR1 MDHEN and CDR2 SYDVKM.

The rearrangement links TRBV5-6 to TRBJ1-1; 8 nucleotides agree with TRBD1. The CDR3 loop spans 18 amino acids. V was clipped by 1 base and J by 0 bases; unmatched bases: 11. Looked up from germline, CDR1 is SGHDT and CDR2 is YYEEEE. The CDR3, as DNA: TGTGCCAGCAGCTTGTTTGCGCCCGCAGGGGGCATGAACACTGAAGCTTTCTTT. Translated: CASSLFAPAGGMNTEAFF.

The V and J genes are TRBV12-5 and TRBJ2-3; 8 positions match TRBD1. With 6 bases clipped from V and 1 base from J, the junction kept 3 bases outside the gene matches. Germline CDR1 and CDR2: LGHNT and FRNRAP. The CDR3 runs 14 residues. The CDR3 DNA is TGTGCTAGTGGAAAGACAGGGGGCACAGATACGCAGTATTTT. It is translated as CASGKTGGTDTQYF.

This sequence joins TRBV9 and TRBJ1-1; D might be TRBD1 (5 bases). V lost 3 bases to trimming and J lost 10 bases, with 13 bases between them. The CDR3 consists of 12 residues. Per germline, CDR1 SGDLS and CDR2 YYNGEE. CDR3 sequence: CASSAAGGSAFF. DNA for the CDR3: TGTGCCAGCAGCGCCGCTGGGGGTTCAGCTTTCTTT.

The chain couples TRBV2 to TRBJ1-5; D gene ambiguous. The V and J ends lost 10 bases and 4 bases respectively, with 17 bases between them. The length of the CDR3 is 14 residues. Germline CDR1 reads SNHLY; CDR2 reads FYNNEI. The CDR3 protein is CAIRFPGRNQPQHF. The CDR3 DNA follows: TGTGCCATCCGCTTCCCCGGACGAAATCAGCCCCAGCATTTT.

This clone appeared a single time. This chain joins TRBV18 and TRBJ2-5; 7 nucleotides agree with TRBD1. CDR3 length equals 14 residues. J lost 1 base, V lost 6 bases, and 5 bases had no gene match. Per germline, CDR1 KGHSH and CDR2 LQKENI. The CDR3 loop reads CASSQRTGQETQYF. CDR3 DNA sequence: TGTGCCAGCTCTCAGAGGACAGGCCAAGAGACCCAGTACTTC.

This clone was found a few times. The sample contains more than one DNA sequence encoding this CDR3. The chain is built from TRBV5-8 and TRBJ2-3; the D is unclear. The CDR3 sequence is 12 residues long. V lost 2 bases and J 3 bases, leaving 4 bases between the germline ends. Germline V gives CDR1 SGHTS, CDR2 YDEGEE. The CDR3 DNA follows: TGTGCCAGCAGCTTCCGGACAGATACGCAGTATTTT. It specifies CASSFRTDTQYF.

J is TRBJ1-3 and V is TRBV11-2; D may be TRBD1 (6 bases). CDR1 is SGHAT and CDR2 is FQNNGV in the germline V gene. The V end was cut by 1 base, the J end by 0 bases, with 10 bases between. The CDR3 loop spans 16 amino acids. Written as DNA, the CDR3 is TGTGCCAGCAGCTTAGTACAGGGCCTCTCTGGAAACACCATATATTTT. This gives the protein CASSLVQGLSGNTIYF.

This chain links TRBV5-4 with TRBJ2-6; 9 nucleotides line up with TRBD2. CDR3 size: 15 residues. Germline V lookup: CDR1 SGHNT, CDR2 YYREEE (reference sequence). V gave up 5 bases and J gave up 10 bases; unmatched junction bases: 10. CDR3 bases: TGTGCCAGCAGGGTGCGGGGGGGCGCGTCTAACGTCCTGACTTTC. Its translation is CASRVRGGASNVLTF.

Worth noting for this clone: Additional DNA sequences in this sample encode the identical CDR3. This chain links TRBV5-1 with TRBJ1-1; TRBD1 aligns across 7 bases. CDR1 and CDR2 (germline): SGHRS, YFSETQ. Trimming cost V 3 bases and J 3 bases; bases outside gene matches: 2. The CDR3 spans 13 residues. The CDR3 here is CASSSTGDTEAFF. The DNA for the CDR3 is TGCGCCAGCAGCTCCACAGGGGACACTGAAGCTTTCTTT. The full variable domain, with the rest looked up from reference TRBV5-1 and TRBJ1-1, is KAGVTQTPRYLIKTRGQQVTLSCSPISGHRSVSWYQQTPGQGLQFLFEYFSETQRNKGNFPGRFSGRQFSNSRSEMNVSTLELGDSALYLCASSSTGDTEAFFGQGTRLTVV.

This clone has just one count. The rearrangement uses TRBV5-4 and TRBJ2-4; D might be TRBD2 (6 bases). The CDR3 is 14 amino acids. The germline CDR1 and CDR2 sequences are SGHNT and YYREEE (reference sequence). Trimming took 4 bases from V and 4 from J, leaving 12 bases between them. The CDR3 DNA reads TGTGCCAGCAGCAACCCGGGGGTAAAAAACATTCAGTACTTC. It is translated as CASSNPGVKNIQYF. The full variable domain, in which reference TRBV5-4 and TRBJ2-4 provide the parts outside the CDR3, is ETGVTQSPTHLIKTRGQQVTLRCSSQSGHNTVSWYQQALGQGPQFIFQYYREEENGRGNFPPRFSGLQFPNYSSELNVNALELDDSALYLCASSNPGVKNIQYFGAGTRLSVL.

The CDR3: CASRSETGTGYTF. CDR3 nucleotides: TGTGCCAGCAGGAGCGAGACAGGGACTGGCTACACCTTC. The chain recombines TRBV2 with TRBJ1-2, with TRBD1 matching 7 bases. J gave up 7 bases and V 6 bases, and 8 bases lay outside the gene matches. The CDR3 extends over 13 amino acids. Germline CDR1 and CDR2: SNHLY and FYNNEI.

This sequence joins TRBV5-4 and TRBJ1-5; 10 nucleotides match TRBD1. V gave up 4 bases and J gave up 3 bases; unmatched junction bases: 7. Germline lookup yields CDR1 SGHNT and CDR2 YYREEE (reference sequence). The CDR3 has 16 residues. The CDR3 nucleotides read TGTGCCAGCAGCAACACTGGACAGGGGGACAATCAGCCCCAGCATTTT. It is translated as CASSNTGQGDNQPQHF. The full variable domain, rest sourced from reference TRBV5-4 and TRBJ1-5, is ETGVTQSPTHLIKTRGQQVTLRCSSQSGHNTVSWYQQALGQGPQFIFQYYREEENGRGNFPPRFSGLQFPNYSSELNVNALELDDSALYLCASSNTGQGDNQPQHFGDGTRLSIL.